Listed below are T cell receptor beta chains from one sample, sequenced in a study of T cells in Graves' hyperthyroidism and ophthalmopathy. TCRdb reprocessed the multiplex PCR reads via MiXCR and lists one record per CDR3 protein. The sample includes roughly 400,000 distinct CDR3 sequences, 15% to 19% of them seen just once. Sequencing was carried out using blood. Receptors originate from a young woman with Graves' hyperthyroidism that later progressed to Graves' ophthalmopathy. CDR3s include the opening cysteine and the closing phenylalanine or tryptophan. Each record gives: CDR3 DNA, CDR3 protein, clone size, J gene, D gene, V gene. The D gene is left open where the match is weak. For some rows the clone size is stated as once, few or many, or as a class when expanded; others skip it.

CDR3 DNA: TGTGCCAGCAGTTTGACTAGCCACTACGAGCAGTACTTC; CDR3 protein: CASSLTSHYEQYF; clone size: many; J gene: TRBJ2-7; D gene: TRBD2; V gene: TRBV27
CDR3 DNA: TGTGCCAGTAGATACCTCCGGGACGGGCATAATTCACCCCTCCACTTT; CDR3 protein: CASRYLRDGHNSPLHF; clone size: NA; J gene: TRBJ1-6; D gene: NA; V gene: TRBV7-2
CDR3 DNA: TGTGCCAGCAGCGTTGGGACTAGCGGGGTCTACAATGAGCAGTTCTTC; CDR3 protein: CASSVGTSGVYNEQFF; clone size: few; J gene: TRBJ2-1; D gene: TRBD2; V gene: TRBV9
CDR3 DNA: TGTGCCAGCAGTTCAGCAGGTTTCTTCTCTGGAAACACCATATATTTT; CDR3 protein: CASSSAGFFSGNTIYF; clone size: few; J gene: TRBJ1-3; D gene: NA; V gene: TRBV6-2/TRBV6-3
CDR3 DNA: TGTGCCAGCAGCAGGGCAGGCCCCGGGGAACCCCTCCACTTT; CDR3 protein: CASSRAGPGEPLHF; clone size: few; J gene: TRBJ1-6; D gene: NA; V gene: TRBV7-9
CDR3 DNA: TGTGCCTGGAGTGGGAAACTAGCGGGAGGGCACGAGCAGTACTTC; CDR3 protein: CAWSGKLAGGHEQYF; clone size: NA; J gene: TRBJ2-7; D gene: TRBD2; V gene: TRBV30
CDR3 DNA: TGCAGTGCTCGGAGTAGCGCCAAAGAGACCCAGTACTTC; CDR3 protein: CSARSSAKETQYF; clone size: NA; J gene: TRBJ2-5; D gene: NA; V gene: TRBV20-1
CDR3 DNA: TGTGCCAGCAGCCCTGACAGGGGAGGGTACAATGAGCAGTTCTTC; CDR3 protein: CASSPDRGGYNEQFF; clone size: NA; J gene: TRBJ2-1; D gene: NA; V gene: TRBV7-2
CDR3 DNA: TGTGCCAGCAGTTTACTAGCAGCTACAGATACGCAGTATTTT; CDR3 protein: CASSLLAATDTQYF; clone size: many; J gene: TRBJ2-3; D gene: NA; V gene: TRBV27
CDR3 DNA: TGTGCCAGCAGCTTTCCCGACAGGGTCACAGATACGCAGTATTTT; CDR3 protein: CASSFPDRVTDTQYF; clone size: many; J gene: TRBJ2-3; D gene: TRBD1; V gene: TRBV13
CDR3 DNA: TGTGCCAGCAGCTACGGGTCCCTGCCGTTCACAGATACGCAGTATTTT; CDR3 protein: CASSYGSLPFTDTQYF; clone size: many; J gene: TRBJ2-3; D gene: NA; V gene: TRBV7-2
CDR3 DNA: TGCAGTGCTAGCACTAGCGGGGGGTACAATGAGCAGTTCTTC; CDR3 protein: CSASTSGGYNEQFF; clone size: NA; J gene: TRBJ2-1; D gene: TRBD2; V gene: TRBV20-1
CDR3 DNA: TGTGCCAGCAACCCTGGGTACCAAGAGACCCAGTACTTC; CDR3 protein: CASNPGYQETQYF; clone size: many; J gene: TRBJ2-5; D gene: NA; V gene: TRBV7-8
CDR3 DNA: TGTGCCAGCAGTTACTCGATTAGGACGGAAAAACTGTTTTTT; CDR3 protein: CASSYSIRTEKLFF; clone size: NA; J gene: TRBJ1-4; D gene: NA; V gene: TRBV6-5
CDR3 DNA: TGCGCCAGCAGCATCGACAGGGGGACATACGAGCAGTACTTC; CDR3 protein: CASSIDRGTYEQYF; clone size: many; J gene: TRBJ2-7; D gene: TRBD1; V gene: TRBV5-1
CDR3 DNA: TGTGCCAGCAGTGAAGCCGGGGGCTGGGAGACCCAGTACTTC; CDR3 protein: CASSEAGGWETQYF; clone size: NA; J gene: TRBJ2-5; D gene: NA; V gene: TRBV6-1
CDR3 DNA: TGTGCCAGCAGCCAAGATAGGGACAGGTTGGGCACTGAAGCTTTCTTT; CDR3 protein: CASSQDRDRLGTEAFF; clone size: many; J gene: TRBJ1-1; D gene: TRBD1; V gene: TRBV3-1
CDR3 DNA: TGTGCCAGCAGAGAAACGACAGGGGGACCGACTGAAGCTTTCTTT; CDR3 protein: CASRETTGGPTEAFF; clone size: NA; J gene: TRBJ1-1; D gene: TRBD1; V gene: TRBV28
CDR3 DNA: TGTGCCTGGAGTTACAACTCTGGAAACACCATATATTTT; CDR3 protein: CAWSYNSGNTIYF; clone size: many; J gene: TRBJ1-3; D gene: NA; V gene: TRBV30
CDR3 DNA: TGTGCCAGCAGCGTAGAAGGAAAGGGCAATCAGCCCCAGCATTTT; CDR3 protein: CASSVEGKGNQPQHF; clone size: few; J gene: TRBJ1-5; D gene: NA; V gene: TRBV9
CDR3 DNA: TGTGCCAGCAGTGGGGGTAACAGGGACACTGAAGCTTTCTTT; CDR3 protein: CASSGGNRDTEAFF; clone size: many; J gene: TRBJ1-1; D gene: NA; V gene: TRBV12-3/TRBV12-4
CDR3 DNA: TGTGCCTGGAAGGACAGGGGGGCAAACGGCTACGAGCAGTACTTC; CDR3 protein: CAWKDRGANGYEQYF; clone size: many; J gene: TRBJ2-7; D gene: TRBD1; V gene: TRBV30